This entry lists 18 T cell receptor beta chains sequenced from one sample in a study of metastatic and nonmetastatic thyroid tumors. Via MiXCR, TCRdb re-called the PCR reads. The sample consists of approximately 79,000 clones, about 9.1% of them appearing once. All patients were untreated before thyroid surgery. The sample taken for sequencing was blood. These receptors all come from a female donor with papillary thyroid cancer or a benign thyroid nodule (not recorded which). Some clones in this sample may be carry-over from other donors' samples.

This clone was found many times. V and J are TRBV7-3 and TRBJ2-6, with D possibly TRBD1 on 6 matching bases. Germline V gene lookup returns CDR1 SGHTA and CDR2 FQGTGA. The CDR3 runs 17 residues. Trimming took off 1 base at V and 0 bases at J, with 10 bases between the two ends. For the CDR3, the DNA is TGTGCCAGCAGCTTAATGGGACAAACCTCTGGGGCCAACGTCCTGACTTTC. Its protein product is CASSLMGQTSGANVLTF.

This clone showed up many times. J is TRBJ2-1 and V is TRBV14; 8 nucleotides line up with TRBD1. The ends lost 1 base at V and 12 bases at J; junction bases unmatched: 29. Per germline, CDR1 SGHDN and CDR2 FVKESK. This CDR3 has 21 amino acids. The CDR3 DNA sequence: TGTGCCAGCAGCCAAGGCCGGGGGCAGGGGGCGCCGGACGTGTATGATAGGTTGCAGTTCTTC. Translating it yields CASSQGRGQGAPDVYDRLQFF. Using reference TRBV14 and TRBJ2-1 for the parts outside the CDR3, the full variable domain is EAGVTQFPSHSVIEKGQTVTLRCDPISGHDNLYWYRRVMGKEIKFLLHFVKESKQDESGMPNNRFLAERTGGTYSTLKVQPAELEDSGVYFCASSQGRGQGAPDVYDRLQFFGPGTRLTVL.

The J gene is TRBJ2-3, the V gene TRBV6-1, with D perhaps matching TRBD1 (5 bases). V lost 6 bases, J lost 7 bases, and 17 bases lay in between. Per the germline V gene, CDR1 is MNHNS and CDR2 is SASEGT. This CDR3 spans 14 amino acids. The CDR3 spells CASSTPTQGYTQYF. Written as DNA, the CDR3 is TGTGCCAGCAGCACCCCAACGCAGGGCTATACGCAGTATTTT.

This clone was detected many times. This chain joins TRBV10-3 and TRBJ2-7; TRBD2 matches 7 bases. The junction had 6 bases not matched to a gene; V was cut back by 2 bases and J by 2 bases. Germline V gene data show CDR1 as ENHRY and CDR2 as SYGVKD. The CDR3 sequence is 15 residues long. DNA for the CDR3: TGTGCCATCAGTGAGATGGTAGCGGGCCCCTACGAGCAGTACTTC. Its translation is CAISEMVAGPYEQYF.

This clone has only a few counts. The rearrangement uses TRBV3-1 and TRBJ1-2; D may be TRBD1 (6 bases). V gave up 1 base and J gave up 6 bases, with 9 bases separating them. This CDR3 is 13 amino acids long. In germline, CDR1 is LGHDT, CDR2 YNNKEL (reference sequence). The CDR3 region has the DNA TGTGCCAGCAGCCAAGTTACAGGGAATGGCTACACCTTC. Its protein is CASSQVTGNGYTF.

The J gene is TRBJ1-4, the V gene TRBV5-1; 11 nucleotides agree with TRBD1. Germline V CDR1 and CDR2: SGHRS, YFSETQ. The CDR3 has 16 residues. V shed 4 bases and J 5 bases; nucleotides not matched to a gene: 7. The CDR3 DNA is TGCGCCAGCAGCCGAATGGACAGGGGGCGGAATGAAAAACTGTTTTTT. Its translation: CASSRMDRGRNEKLFF. Complete variable domain (other parts from reference TRBV5-1 and TRBJ1-4): KAGVTQTPRYLIKTRGQQVTLSCSPISGHRSVSWYQQTPGQGLQFLFEYFSETQRNKGNFPGRFSGRQFSNSRSEMNVSTLELGDSALYLCASSRMDRGRNEKLFFGSGTQLSVL.

This clone was observed at least ten times. The chain employs TRBV5-1 and TRBJ2-7; TRBD1 matches 9 bases. V was pared by 3 bases and J by 2 bases, with 6 bases of the junction left unmatched. The CDR3 sequence is 15 residues long. The germline V gene has CDR1 SGHRS and CDR2 YFSETQ. CDR3 bases: TGCGCCAGCAGCTCCCCGGGACAGGGCACCTACGAGCAGTACTTC. Protein: CASSSPGQGTYEQYF.

A word on this clone: One end of the junction is discordant with germline, which a read error may explain. The rearrangement joins TRBV6-1 to TRBJ1-5; no definite D call. Per germline, CDR1 MNHNS and CDR2 SASEGT. The length of the CDR3 is 14 residues. CDR3 sequence: CASNELEGNQPQHF. The CDR3, as DNA: TGTGCCAGCAATGAATTGGAAGGGAATCAGCCCCAGCATTTT.

To note about this clone: A much larger clone differs by one base, so this may be a read error. The chain has TRBV3-1 and TRBJ1-5, with D possibly TRBD1 on 5 matching bases. The CDR3 covers 16 residues. Per the germline V gene, CDR1 is LGHDT and CDR2 is YNNKEL (reference sequence). The CDR3 DNA is TGTGCCGGCAGCCCCGGGGGGGGAGGTAGGAATCAGCCCCAGCATTTT. It specifies CAGSPGGGGRNQPQHF.

This clone has at least ten counts. V is TRBV6-1 and J is TRBJ2-3; D uncertain. Germline CDR1 reads MNHNS; CDR2 reads SASEGT. There are 12 residues in the CDR3. V was shortened by 6 bases and J by 2 bases, with 6 bases between the two germline ends. The DNA for the CDR3 is TGTGCCAGCAGCTCAGACACAGATACGCAGTATTTT. This gives the protein CASSSDTDTQYF.

This clone was counted a few times. A much bigger clone sits one base away, suggesting this may be a read error. V usage is TRBV28 and J usage is TRBJ1-5; 7 bases are shared with TRBD1. The junction had 11 bases not matched to a gene; V was cut back by 4 bases and J by 2 bases. The CDR3 spans 17 residues. Germline lookup yields CDR1 MDHEN and CDR2 SYDVKM. The CDR3 coding sequence is TGTGCCAGCAGTTCCGGGACAGTGGGTAGGGGCAATCAGCCCCAGCATTTT. Residues: CASSSGTVGRGNQPQHF.

This clone was seen more than once but under ten times. V gene TRBV12-3 or TRBV12-4 combines with J gene TRBJ1-2, with D hard to call. V was trimmed by 2 bases and J by 6 bases, leaving 13 bases between them. There are 14 residues in the CDR3. The CDR3 nucleotides are TGTGCCAGCAGTTTATGGTCAACTTTTAATGGCTACACCTTC. Amino acid sequence: CASSLWSTFNGYTF.

This clone was observed at least ten times. V and J are TRBV12-5 and TRBJ1-4; no clear D gene. The CDR3 has 14 residues. Deletions cut 2 bases from V and 7 bases from J, with 11 bases between. Germline CDR1 and CDR2: LGHNT and FRNRAP. The CDR3 nucleotides are TGTGCTAGTGGTTTGACCGGTATGGGTGAAAAACTGTTTTTT. This codes for CASGLTGMGEKLFF.

The genes are TRBV6-2 or TRBV6-3 and TRBJ2-7, with 9 bases fitting TRBD2. The J segment lost 8 bases and the V segment lost 2 bases, leaving 10 bases of the junction unmatched. The germline gives CDR1 MNHEY, CDR2 SVGEGT. CDR3 length: 15 amino acids. CDR3 DNA: TGTGCCAGCAGTTACGAGGCTAGCGGGATGGGAAAGCAGTACGTC. This sequence encodes CASSYEASGMGKQYV.

The chain carries TRBV24-1 and TRBJ1-2; D perhaps matches TRBD1 (5 bases). The germline gives CDR1 KGHDR, CDR2 SFDVKD. The CDR3 extends over 16 amino acids. V was clipped by 2 bases and J by 3 bases, with 15 bases between them. The CDR3 protein is CATSDSQGGLDYGYTF. The CDR3 DNA reads TGTGCCACCAGTGATTCCCAGGGTGGCCTTGACTATGGCTACACCTTC.

This clone was counted at least ten times. The chain couples TRBV9 to TRBJ2-1; 9 bases map to TRBD2. V lost 4 bases to trimming and J lost 4 bases; unmatched junction nucleotides: 9. CDR3 length: 16 residues. Germline V gives CDR1 SGDLS, CDR2 YYNGEE. CDR3 sequence: CASSLRLAGGYNEQFF. DNA of the CDR3: TGTGCCAGCAGCCTACGACTTGCGGGGGGGTACAATGAGCAGTTCTTC.

This clone was recorded a few times. The rearrangement joins TRBV24-1 to TRBJ2-5; D not resolved. Germline CDR1 is KGHDR and CDR2 is SFDVKD. V lost 5 bases, J lost 5 bases, and 14 bases lay in between. This CDR3 comprises 14 residues. CDR3 DNA sequence: TGTGCCACCAGTGGGCAAGGGTCGACGGAGACCCAGTACTTC. It codes for CATSGQGSTETQYF.

There are many counts of this clone. The chain couples TRBV6-1 to TRBJ2-7; the match to TRBD1 covers 7 bases. The trim removed 10 bases at V and 4 bases at J, leaving 10 bases unmatched. The CDR3 has 13 amino acids. The germline CDR1 and CDR2 sequences are MNHNS and SASEGT. CDR3 protein: CATDPTGPYEQYF. The CDR3 DNA sequence: TGTGCCACCGATCCGACAGGGCCTTACGAGCAGTACTTC.